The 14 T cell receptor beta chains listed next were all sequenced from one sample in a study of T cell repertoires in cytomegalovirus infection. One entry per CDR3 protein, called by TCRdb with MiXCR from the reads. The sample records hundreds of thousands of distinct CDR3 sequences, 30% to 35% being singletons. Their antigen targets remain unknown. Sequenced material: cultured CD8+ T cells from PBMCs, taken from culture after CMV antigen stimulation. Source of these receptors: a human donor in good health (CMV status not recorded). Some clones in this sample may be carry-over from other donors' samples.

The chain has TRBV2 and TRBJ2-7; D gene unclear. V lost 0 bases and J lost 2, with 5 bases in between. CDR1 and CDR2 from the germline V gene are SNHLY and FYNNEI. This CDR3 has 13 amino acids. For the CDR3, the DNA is TGTGCCAGCAGTGAAGCGACAACCTACGAGCAGTACGTC. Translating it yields CASSEATTYEQYV.

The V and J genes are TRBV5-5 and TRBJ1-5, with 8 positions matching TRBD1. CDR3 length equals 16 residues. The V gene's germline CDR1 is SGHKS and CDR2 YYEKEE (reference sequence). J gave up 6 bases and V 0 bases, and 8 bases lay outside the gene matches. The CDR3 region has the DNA TGTGCCAGCAGCTTGGGGGACAGGTGGTCTGGTCAGCCCCAGCATTTT. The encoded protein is CASSLGDRWSGQPQHF.

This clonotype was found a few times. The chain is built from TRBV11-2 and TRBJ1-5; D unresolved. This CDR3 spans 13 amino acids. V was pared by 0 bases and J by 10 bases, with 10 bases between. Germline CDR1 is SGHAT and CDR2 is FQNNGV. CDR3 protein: CASSLDVTRPQHF. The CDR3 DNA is TGTGCCAGCAGCTTAGACGTGACGAGACCCCAGCATTTT.

CDR3 in amino acids: CASSLQPNEQFF. The CDR3 nucleotides read TGTGCCAGCAGTTTACAGCCGAATGAGCAGTTCTTC. The genes are TRBV12-3 or TRBV12-4 and TRBJ2-1; D is unclear. V was cut by 2 bases and J by 7 bases, with 6 bases left in between. CDR3 length: 12 residues.

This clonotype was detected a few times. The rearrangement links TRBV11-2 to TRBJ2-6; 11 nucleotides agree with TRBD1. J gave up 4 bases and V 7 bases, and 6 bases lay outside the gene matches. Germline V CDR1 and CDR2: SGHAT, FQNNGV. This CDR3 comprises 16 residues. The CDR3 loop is CASMGQGGSGANVLTF. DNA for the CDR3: TGTGCCAGCATGGGACAGGGGGGATCCGGGGCCAACGTCCTGACTTTC.

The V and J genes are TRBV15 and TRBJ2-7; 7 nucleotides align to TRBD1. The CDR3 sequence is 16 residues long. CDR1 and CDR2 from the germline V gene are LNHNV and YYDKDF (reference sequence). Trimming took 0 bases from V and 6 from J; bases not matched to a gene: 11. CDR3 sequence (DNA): TGTGCCACCAGCAGAGATCTCAGGAGACAGGGTATCGAGCAGTACTTC. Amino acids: CATSRDLRRQGIEQYF.

The CDR3 DNA sequence: TGTGCCAGCAGCTTAGTCCCAAGAGGGAGCAATCAGCCCCAGCATTTT. Protein sequence: CASSLVPRGSNQPQHF. The V gene is TRBV7-2, the J gene TRBJ1-5, with D hard to call. V was pared by 1 base and J by 1 base, with 11 bases between. Germline-derived CDR1 and CDR2 are SGHTA and FQGNSA. The CDR3 contains 16 residues.

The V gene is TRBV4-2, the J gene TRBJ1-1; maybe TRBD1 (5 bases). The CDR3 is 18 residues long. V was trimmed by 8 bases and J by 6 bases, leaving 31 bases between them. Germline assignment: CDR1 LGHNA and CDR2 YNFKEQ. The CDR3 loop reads CASSPKGEVGPLGAEAFF. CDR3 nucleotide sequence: TGTGCCAGCTCCCCAAAGGGTGAAGTCGGACCCCTAGGGGCTGAAGCTTTCTTT.

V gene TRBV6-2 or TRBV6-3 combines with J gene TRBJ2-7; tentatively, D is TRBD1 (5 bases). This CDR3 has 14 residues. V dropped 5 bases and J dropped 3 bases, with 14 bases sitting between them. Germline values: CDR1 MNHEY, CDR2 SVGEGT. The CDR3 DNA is TGTGCCAGCAGTCAGGGTTTATTTCGCTACGAGCAGTACGTC. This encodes CASSQGLFRYEQYV.

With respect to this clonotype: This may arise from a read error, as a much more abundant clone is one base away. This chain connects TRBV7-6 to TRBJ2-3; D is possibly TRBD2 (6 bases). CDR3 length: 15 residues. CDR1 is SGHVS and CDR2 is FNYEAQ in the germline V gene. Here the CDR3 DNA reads TGTGCTAGCAGCCCTCGGCCGGGAGACACAGATACGCAGTATTTT. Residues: CASSPRPGDTDTQYF.

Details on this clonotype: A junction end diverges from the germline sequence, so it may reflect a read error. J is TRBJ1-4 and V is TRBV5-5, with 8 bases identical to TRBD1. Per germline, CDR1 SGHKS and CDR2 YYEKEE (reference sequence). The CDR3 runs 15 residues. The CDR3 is CASSSPEQGDERLFF. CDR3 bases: TGTGCCAGCAGCTCGCCGGAACAGGGGGATGAAAGACTGTTTTTT. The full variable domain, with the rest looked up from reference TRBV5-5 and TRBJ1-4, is DAGVTQSPTHLIKTRGQQVTLRCSPISGHKSVSWYQQVLGQGPQFIFQYYEKEERGRGNFPDRFSARQFPNYSSELNVNALLLGDSALYLCASSSPEQGDERLFFGSGTQLSVL.

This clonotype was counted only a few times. As DNA, the CDR3 is TGTGCCAGCAGCTTAGCCGGGACAGGGAAGGATCAGCCCCAGCATTTT. Translation: CASSLAGTGKDQPQHF. This rearrangement joins TRBV7-9 to TRBJ1-5; 9 nucleotides match TRBD1. The germline CDR1 and CDR2 sequences are SEHNR and FQNEAQ (reference sequence). This CDR3 has 16 amino acids. With V trimmed by 0 bases and J by 5 bases, 5 bases remained unmatched.

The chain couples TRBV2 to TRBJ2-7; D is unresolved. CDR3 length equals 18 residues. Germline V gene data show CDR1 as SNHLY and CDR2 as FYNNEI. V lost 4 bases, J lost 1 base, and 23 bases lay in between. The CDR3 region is CASSGDRFKPNSSYEQYF. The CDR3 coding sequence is TGTGCCAGCAGTGGCGACCGGTTTAAGCCGAACTCATCCTACGAGCAGTACTTC.

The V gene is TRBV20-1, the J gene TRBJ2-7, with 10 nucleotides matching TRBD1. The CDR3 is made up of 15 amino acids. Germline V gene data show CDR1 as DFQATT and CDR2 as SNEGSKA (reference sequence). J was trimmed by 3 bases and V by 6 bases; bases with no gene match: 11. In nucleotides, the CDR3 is TGCAGTGCAAAAACTCCGGGACAGGGGTTCTACGAGCAGTACGTC. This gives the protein CSAKTPGQGFYEQYV.